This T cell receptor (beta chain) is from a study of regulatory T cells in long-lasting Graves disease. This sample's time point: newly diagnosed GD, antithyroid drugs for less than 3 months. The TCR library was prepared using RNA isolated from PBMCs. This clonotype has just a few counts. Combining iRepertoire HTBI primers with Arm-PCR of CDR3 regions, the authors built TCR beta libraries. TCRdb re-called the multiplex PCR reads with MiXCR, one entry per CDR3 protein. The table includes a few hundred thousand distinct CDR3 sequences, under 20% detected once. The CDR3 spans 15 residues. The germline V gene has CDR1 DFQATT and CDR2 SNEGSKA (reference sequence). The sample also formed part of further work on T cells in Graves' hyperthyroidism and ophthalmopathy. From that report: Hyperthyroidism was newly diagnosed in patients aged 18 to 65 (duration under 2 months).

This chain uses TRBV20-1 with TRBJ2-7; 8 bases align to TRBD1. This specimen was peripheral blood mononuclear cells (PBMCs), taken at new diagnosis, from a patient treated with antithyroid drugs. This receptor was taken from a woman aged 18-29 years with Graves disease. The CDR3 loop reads CSPSPRTGMTYEQYF. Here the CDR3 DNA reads TGCAGCCCTAGTCCCCGGACAGGGATGACCTACGAGCAGTACTTC.